Presented here are 7 T cell receptor beta chains from one specimen sequenced in a study of identical twins. Via MiXCR, TCRdb re-called the 5' RACE reads, giving one row per CDR3 protein. The sample has hundreds of thousands of distinct CDR3 sequences; about 24% are singletons. The sample was also reused in another study, on T cells expressing NK-cell markers.

The specimen was CD4+ T cells sorted from blood. The origin of the receptors is a woman aged 18-29 years in good health.

The chain carries TRBV5-8 and TRBJ1-1; D remains unclear. With 4 bases removed from V and 2 bases from J, the gap between germline ends came to 12 bases. CDR3 size: 14 residues. Germline V CDR1 and CDR2: SGHTS, YDEGEE. The DNA for the CDR3 is TGTGCCAGCAGCGGCCTGTGGGGTAACACTGAAGCTTTCTTT. Protein product: CASSGLWGNTEAFF.

This clonotype turned up a few times. V is TRBV20-1 and J is TRBJ2-3; D remains unclear. Germline V gene sequence: CDR1 DFQATT, CDR2 SNEGSKA (reference sequence). V lost 8 bases, J lost 2 bases, and 14 bases lay in between. The CDR3 spans 13 residues. Written as DNA, the CDR3 is TGCAGTTTCGGACGGCGTTCCACAGATACGCAGTATTTT. Its translation: CSFGRRSTDTQYF.

This clonotype was observed a handful of times. The rearrangement uses TRBV5-1 and TRBJ2-1; D may be TRBD2 (6 bases). Germline V CDR1 and CDR2: SGHRS, YFSETQ. Trimming stripped 6 bases from V and 1 base from J, with 11 bases between. The CDR3 totals 14 residues. CDR3 protein: CASIGGPSYNEQFF. The DNA of the CDR3 is TGCGCCAGCATTGGAGGGCCATCCTACAATGAGCAGTTCTTC.

The chain carries TRBV7-2 and TRBJ2-7; a possible D gene is TRBD2 (6 bases). V lost 10 bases, J lost 2 bases, and 15 bases lay in between. This CDR3 has 13 amino acids. CDR1 is SGHTA and CDR2 is FQGNSA in the germline V gene. The CDR3 DNA reads TGTGCCACCAAGGAGGGGCCCACCTACGAGCAGTACTTC. Translating it yields CATKEGPTYEQYF.

The V call is TRBV15, the J call TRBJ1-5; TRBD1 matches 9 bases. The trim removed 0 bases at V and 9 bases at J, leaving 9 bases unmatched. The CDR3 contains 16 residues. The germline gives CDR1 LNHNV, CDR2 YYDKDF (reference sequence). The CDR3 protein is CATSREGGQGYWPQHF. The CDR3 region has the DNA TGTGCCACCAGCAGAGAGGGGGGACAGGGATATTGGCCCCAGCATTTT.

The chain joins TRBV20-1 to TRBJ1-1; unclear D gene. The CDR3 has 13 amino acids. Trimming left V 0 bases short and J 3 bases short, with 8 bases between. Germline CDR1 is DFQATT and CDR2 is SNEGSKA (reference sequence). The DNA for the CDR3 is TGCAGTGCTAGAGATGGCGGCGACACTGAAGCTTTCTTT. The encoded protein is CSARDGGDTEAFF.

The sample holds a few counts of this clonotype. V is TRBV5-6 and J is TRBJ1-6; no firm D call. V dropped 6 bases and J dropped 8 bases, with 18 bases sitting between them. The CDR3 is 15 residues long. Germline V gene lookup returns CDR1 SGHDT and CDR2 YYEEEE. The CDR3 DNA reads TGTGCCAGCACCGAGGACCCGACAATTTATTCACCCCTCCACTTT. This sequence encodes CASTEDPTIYSPLHF.